The 23 T cell receptor beta chains below come from one sample, sequenced in a study of cytomegalovirus exposure and HLA in healthy donors (dated by TCRdb to the late 2010s). To prepare the library, the immunoSEQ multiplex PCR assay was applied. The multiplex PCR relied on a mix of 60 forward primers for TCR Vbeta segments and 13 reverse primers for TCR Jbeta segments. TCRdb limited this immuneACCESS table to in-frame rearrangements with V and J called. A share of clones is missing; checked studies link under half to unresolved V genes, and the rest is unexplained. For this sample there are about 190,000 clones; 70% to 90% appear just once. 2.2% of the sample is taken by the ten largest. The sequenced sample consisted of PBMCs. These receptors all stem from a woman aged 25 to 39 in good health and CMV-seronegative.

The chain carries TRBV25-1 and TRBJ1-6, with D unresolved. Germline V gene lookup returns CDR1 MGHDK and CDR2 SYGVNS. V shed 5 bases and J shed 5 bases, with 16 bases lying between them. The CDR3 totals 16 residues. CDR3 region: CASSLVWAKHNSPLHF. CDR3 in DNA: TGTGCCAGCAGTTTGGTATGGGCGAAACATAATTCACCCCTCCACTTT.

The chain employs TRBV7-9 and TRBJ2-3, with 11 bases matching TRBD2. The trim removed 5 bases at V and 0 bases at J, leaving 13 bases unmatched. The CDR3 is 19 residues long. Germline values: CDR1 SEHNR, CDR2 FQNEAQ (reference sequence). CDR3 DNA: TGTGCCAGCAGCCCAATGCGGCCTAGCGGGGGGATTAGCACAGATACGCAGTATTTT. Its translation: CASSPMRPSGGISTDTQYF.

The chain uses TRBV4-1 and TRBJ1-5; maybe TRBD1 (6 bases). Germline loops: CDR1 MGHRA, CDR2 YSYEKL. This CDR3 is built from 16 residues. V dropped 0 bases and J dropped 6 bases, with 15 bases sitting between them. Here the CDR3 reads CASSQDLVTGSQPQHF. CDR3 bases: TGCGCCAGCAGCCAAGATCTGGTAACAGGGAGTCAGCCCCAGCATTTT.

J is TRBJ2-7 and V is TRBV5-4; 11 nucleotides match TRBD2. The CDR3 spans 17 residues. The J segment lost 3 bases and the V segment lost 1 base, leaving 9 bases of the junction unmatched. Germline loops: CDR1 SGHNT, CDR2 YYREEE (reference sequence). The CDR3 sequence: CASSLPYSGGDHYEQYF. The CDR3 nucleotides read TGTGCCAGCAGCTTGCCCTATAGCGGGGGGGACCACTACGAGCAGTACTTC.

Regarding this clone: This CDR3 is also generated by other DNA sequences in the sample. V is TRBV7-2 and J is TRBJ2-7; 16 nucleotides match TRBD2. Germline CDR1 reads SGHTA; CDR2 reads FQGNSA. Trimming took 5 bases from V and 7 from J; bases not matched to a gene: 8. This CDR3 contains 16 residues. The CDR3 DNA reads as TGTGCCAGCAGCCCGAGGGGACTAGCGGGAGGGAGAGAGCAGTACTTC. This encodes CASSPRGLAGGREQYF.

This clone came up once. The V call is TRBV28, the J call TRBJ2-7, with TRBD1 matching 8 bases. CDR3 length: 16 residues. After removal of 4 bases from V and 6 bases from J, the junction contained 14 bases not matched to a gene. Germline CDR1 and CDR2: MDHEN and SYDVKM. The CDR3 DNA sequence: TGTGCCAGCAGTTCGCATTCGGACAGGGTCTCATTCGAGCAGTACTTC. As protein: CASSSHSDRVSFEQYF.

This sequence joins TRBV5-4 and TRBJ2-7; 15 bases match TRBD2. Looked up from germline, CDR1 is SGHNT and CDR2 is YYREEE (reference sequence). The CDR3 spans 17 residues. The ends lost 5 bases at V and 1 base at J; junction bases unmatched: 7. CDR3 coding DNA: TGTGCCAGCAGTTCTGGGACTAGCGGGGGGCGATCCTACGAGCAGTACTTC. Translated, it gives CASSSGTSGGRSYEQYF.

The chain uses TRBV9 and TRBJ1-2, with D unresolved. This CDR3 is built from 17 residues. The germline V and J ends were trimmed by 0 bases and 4 bases, with 19 bases remaining between them. Germline V lookup: CDR1 SGDLS, CDR2 YYNGEE. CDR3 nucleotides: TGTGCCAGCAGCGTAGGAGCACGGCGCCGGGTCATCTATGGCTACACCTTC. As protein: CASSVGARRRVIYGYTF.

Worth noting for this clone: At one of its ends the junction is not consistent with the germline gene, which may arise from a read error. This chain joins TRBV5-1 and TRBJ2-4; maybe TRBD2 (5 bases). CDR3 length: 16 amino acids. From germline, CDR1 is SGHRS and CDR2 YFSETQ. The CDR3 region is CASSPQPGGGKNSQYF. In DNA form, the CDR3 reads TGCGCCAGCAGCCCCCAGCCAGGAGGAGGCAAAAACAGTCAGTACTTC.

The chain uses TRBV6-5 and TRBJ2-3; D is perhaps TRBD2 (6 bases). This CDR3 comprises 16 residues. The germline V gene encodes CDR1 MNHEY and CDR2 SVGAGI. The V end was cut by 0 bases, the J end by 3 bases, with 13 bases between. CDR3 bases: TGTGCCAGCAGTTACTCGGGACGCCGGGGGACAGATACGCAGTATTTT. Translation: CASSYSGRRGTDTQYF.

This chain connects TRBV30 to TRBJ1-1; the match to TRBD1 covers 7 bases. Trimming at V came to 8 bases and at J to 9 bases, leaving 6 bases not matched to a gene. The CDR3 is made up of 10 amino acids. CDR1 is GTSNPN, CDR2 SVGIG, per germline (reference sequence). The CDR3 sequence is CAGWDRQAFF. CDR3 DNA: TGTGCCGGCTGGGACAGACAAGCTTTCTTT.

This rearrangement joins TRBV18 to TRBJ2-7; 11 bases agree with TRBD1. Per the germline V gene, CDR1 is KGHSH and CDR2 is LQKENI. The CDR3 contains 17 residues. The trim removed 1 base at V and 0 bases at J, leaving 5 bases unmatched. The CDR3 spells CASSPQDRGLYSYEQYF. CDR3 nucleotides: TGTGCCAGCTCACCACAGGACAGGGGGCTTTACTCCTACGAGCAGTACTTC.

The chain recombines TRBV7-2 with TRBJ2-1, with D perhaps TRBD2 (7 bases). The V gene lost 3 bases and the J gene lost 7 bases, with 16 bases spanning the gap. The germline CDR1 and CDR2 sequences are SGHTA and FQGNSA. This CDR3 is 15 amino acids long. In DNA form, the CDR3 reads TGTGCCAGCAGCTTTGTGGGGGGGCCCTGGAATGAGCAGTTCTTC. Translated: CASSFVGGPWNEQFF.

V gene TRBV6-1 combines with J gene TRBJ2-3; D may be TRBD2 (7 bases). Germline assignment: CDR1 MNHNS and CDR2 SASEGT. Trimming left V 8 bases short and J 6 bases short, with 18 bases between. This CDR3 region has 14 residues. The CDR3 DNA sequence: TGTGCCAGCGGGATAATGGGGGGGGCCGATACGCAGTATTTT. Amino acids: CASGIMGGADTQYF.

The chain joins TRBV19 to TRBJ1-3; TRBD1 matches 8 bases. The CDR3 covers 15 residues. The ends lost 5 bases at V and 0 bases at J; junction bases unmatched: 3. Germline V lookup: CDR1 LNHDA, CDR2 SQIVND (reference sequence). The CDR3 coding sequence is TGTGCCAGTAGTTCCACAGGGGGCTCTGGAAACACCATATATTTT. As protein: CASSSTGGSGNTIYF. Full variable domain (outside the CDR3, taken from reference TRBV19 and TRBJ1-3): DGGITQSPKYLFRKEGQNVTLSCEQNLNHDAMYWYRQDPGQGLRLIYYSQIVNDFQKGDIAEGYSVSREKKESFPLTVTSAQKNPTAFYLCASSSTGGSGNTIYFGEGSWLTVV.

The rearrangement joins TRBV7-9 to TRBJ2-5, with 7 bases lining up with TRBD2. The CDR3 covers 14 residues. The J segment lost 5 bases and the V segment lost 0 bases, leaving 3 bases of the junction unmatched. Germline CDR1 and CDR2: SEHNR and FQNEAQ (reference sequence). For the CDR3, the DNA is TGTGCCAGCAGCTTAGCGGGGGGGGTCGAGACCCAGTACTTC. Its protein product is CASSLAGGVETQYF.

The V gene is TRBV18, the J gene TRBJ1-1; D possibly corresponds to TRBD1 (5 bases). Trimming cost V 3 bases and J 1 base, with 9 bases left between them. Germline values: CDR1 KGHSH, CDR2 LQKENI. The CDR3 is made up of 14 amino acids. The CDR3 here is CASSPIGENTEAFF. The CDR3 region has the DNA TGTGCCAGCTCACCTATAGGGGAGAACACTGAAGCTTTCTTT.

The chain is built from TRBV4-3 and TRBJ1-3; D ambiguous. The CDR3 has 14 residues. CDR1 is LGHNA, CDR2 YSLEER, per germline. Trimming stripped 0 bases from V and 2 bases from J, with 5 bases between. CDR3 sequence reads: CASSQESAGNTIYF. Here the CDR3 DNA reads TGCGCCAGCAGCCAAGAGTCAGCTGGAAACACCATATATTTT.

The chain is built from TRBV7-8 and TRBJ1-5; D unclear. Trimming pared 1 base from V and 9 bases from J, leaving 10 bases between. This CDR3 is built from 13 residues. Per germline, CDR1 SGHVS and CDR2 FQNEAQ. The CDR3 loop is CASSLGVGAPQHF. In nucleotides, the CDR3 is TGTGCCAGCAGCTTAGGGGTGGGCGCGCCCCAGCATTTT.

This chain links TRBV28 with TRBJ2-7; 10 bases align to TRBD1. The V gene end was trimmed by 5 bases and the J gene end by 1 base; junction bases not matched to a gene: 2. This CDR3 is 14 amino acids long. Germline V gene sequence: CDR1 MDHEN, CDR2 SYDVKM. CDR3 DNA: TGTGCCAGCAGTCCGGGACAGGGGTCCTACGAGCAGTACTTC. It is translated as CASSPGQGSYEQYF.

As concerns this clone: Germline and junction disagree at one end, which may indicate a read error. CDR3 DNA: TGTTCCAGCAGCTTAGCCGGGCAGGGTGGAGAAAAACTGTTTTTT. This gives the protein CSSSLAGQGGEKLFF. The chain has TRBV7-9 and TRBJ1-4; TRBD1 is a possible D gene (5 bases). The germline CDR1 and CDR2 sequences are SEHNR and FQNEAQ (reference sequence). This CDR3 contains 15 residues.

The chain carries TRBV4-1 and TRBJ2-1; the D is unclear. V lost 1 base and J 6 bases, leaving 13 bases between the germline ends. CDR3 length: 15 amino acids. The germline V gene has CDR1 MGHRA and CDR2 YSYEKL. The chain's CDR3 is CASSQVPAAGNEQFF. The CDR3 DNA reads as TGCGCCAGCAGCCAAGTTCCCGCGGCCGGCAATGAGCAGTTCTTC.

This clone was counted a single time. The chain uses TRBV21-1 and TRBJ2-7; the table's D call TRBD1 went unverified against the DNA. TRBV21-1 constitutes a pseudogene. CDR3 size: 9 residues. The CDR3 DNA reads TGTGCCAGCCCGACAGAAGCGTACTTC. This translates into CASPTEAYF.